This T cell receptor (beta chain) is drawn from a study of T cell responses to AZD1222 COVID-19 vaccine. CDR3 length equals 16 residues. V lost 0 bases, J lost 4 bases, and 12 bases lay in between. Germline values: CDR1 LGHDT, CDR2 YNNKEL (reference sequence). As for this clone: Its antigen is undetermined.

Findings of the study overall: At baseline, just 6 or 7 AZD1222 recipients tested seropositive. When two AZD1222 doses had been given, Spike-specific TCR breadth and depth rose.

Clones were read by immunoSEQ multiplex PCR, and TCRdb kept only the in-frame ones, dropping some. This sample yields approximately 98,000 clones, of which 86% are seen a single time; around 3.2% belongs to the top ten. V gene TRBV3-1 (or the pseudogene TRBV3-2) combines with J gene TRBJ1-4; D ambiguous. The receptor was derived from an adult in good health. The starting material was peripheral blood, obtained on day 0 of AZD1222 vaccination. In nucleotides, the CDR3 is TGTGCCAGCAGCCAAGATGCGATTCAGGTTAATGAAAAACTGTTTTTT. As protein: CASSQDAIQVNEKLFF.